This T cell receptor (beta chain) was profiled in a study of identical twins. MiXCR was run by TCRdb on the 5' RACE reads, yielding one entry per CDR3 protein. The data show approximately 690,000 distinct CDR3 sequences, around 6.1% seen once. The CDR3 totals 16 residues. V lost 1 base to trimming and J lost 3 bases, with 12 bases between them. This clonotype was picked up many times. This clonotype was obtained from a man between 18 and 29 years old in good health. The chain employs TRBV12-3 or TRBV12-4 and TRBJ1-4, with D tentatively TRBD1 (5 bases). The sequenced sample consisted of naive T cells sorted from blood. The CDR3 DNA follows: TGTGCCAGCAGTTTAGTGGCGGGGGTGTCTAATGAAAAACTGTTTTTT. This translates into CASSLVAGVSNEKLFF.